These 20 T cell receptor beta chains were sequenced from one sample in a study of T cell repertoires in ileal Crohn's disease. Time point in this sample: neoterminal ileum biopsy at postoperative endoscopy, about 6 months after surgery. TCRdb's copy holds only in-frame clones and misses some; the assay was immunoSEQ multiplex PCR. The sample holds around 2,500 clones, 69% seen once. The sample comprised ileal tissue. Source of these receptors: an adult with Crohn's disease.

This clone occurred a few times. The V gene is TRBV4-2, the J gene TRBJ1-2; no reliable D call. CDR3 size: 13 residues. Germline CDR1 LGHNA, CDR2 YNFKEQ. The V end lost 0 bases, the J end lost 8 bases, and 10 bases lay between the germline ends. This CDR3 is CASSQESGWGYTF. In DNA, the CDR3 is TGTGCCAGCAGCCAAGAGTCCGGGTGGGGCTACACCTTC.

This clone came up a few times. The V gene is TRBV4-1, the J gene TRBJ2-6, with D tentatively TRBD2 (6 bases). The length of the CDR3 is 19 residues. V lost 0 bases, J lost 0 bases, and 15 bases lay in between. Per the germline V gene, CDR1 is MGHRA and CDR2 is YSYEKL. Written as DNA, the CDR3 is TGCGCCAGCAGCCAAGATAAATTGGGCGGGAACTCTGGGGCCAACGTCCTGACTTTC. This gives the protein CASSQDKLGGNSGANVLTF.

As for this clone: Other DNA sequences in the sample encode the same CDR3. The DNA of the CDR3 is TGCGCCAGCAGCTTGGAGGGACAGGGCACAGATACGCAGTATTTT. Its translation is CASSLEGQGTDTQYF. The rearrangement joins TRBV5-1 to TRBJ2-3, with 8 nucleotides matching TRBD1. In germline, CDR1 is SGHRS, CDR2 YFSETQ. The V segment lost 0 bases and the J segment 1 base; nucleotides outside the gene matches: 1. The length of the CDR3 is 15 residues.

V gene TRBV10-3 combines with J gene TRBJ1-2; D call uncertain. CDR1 ENHRY and CDR2 SYGVKD come from the germline V gene. V lost 10 bases and J lost 2, with 14 bases in between. The CDR3 totals 13 residues. Here the CDR3 DNA reads TGTGCCACCACTCAAGTACTCAACTATGGCTACACCTTC. This codes for CATTQVLNYGYTF.

This chain uses TRBV18 with TRBJ2-1; 10 bases are a match to TRBD2. Germline V lookup: CDR1 KGHSH, CDR2 LQKENI. Germline trimming cut 2 bases from V and 0 bases from J; bases unmatched to any gene: 4. The CDR3 sequence is 17 residues long. The CDR3 loop reads CASSPSASGSSYNEQFF. CDR3 nucleotides: TGTGCCAGCTCACCATCGGCTAGCGGGAGCTCCTACAATGAGCAGTTCTTC.

The CDR3 sequence is CASSYERYSGNTIYF. The CDR3 coding sequence is TGCGCCAGCAGTTATGAGAGGTACTCTGGAAACACCATATATTTT. The J gene is TRBJ1-3, the V gene TRBV4-1; D unclear. There are 15 residues in the CDR3. Trimming pared 6 bases from V and 0 bases from J, leaving 12 bases between. CDR1 MGHRA and CDR2 YSYEKL come from the germline V gene.

This rearrangement joins TRBV11-1 to TRBJ1-1, with 8 bases that match TRBD1. The CDR3 loop spans 16 amino acids. The trim removed 0 bases at V and 2 bases at J, leaving 5 bases unmatched. Germline V CDR1 and CDR2: SGHAT, FQDESV (reference sequence). The DNA of the CDR3 is TGTGCCAGCAGCTTAGCCTCGACAGGGGCCAACACTGAAGCTTTCTTT. This gives the protein CASSLASTGANTEAFF.

DNA for the CDR3: TGTGCCAGCAGCCCCGGGACAGGGGGCGACTATGGCTACACCTTC. This sequence encodes CASSPGTGGDYGYTF. The chain links TRBV6-5 to TRBJ1-2, with 12 bases fitting TRBD1. This CDR3 region has 15 residues. Trimming removed 6 bases from V and 3 bases from J; junction bases left unmatched: 5. From germline, CDR1 is MNHEY and CDR2 SVGAGI.

CDR3 DNA: TGCGCCAGCAGCTCAACAGGGGACTCTGGAAACACCATATATTTT. As protein: CASSSTGDSGNTIYF. V is TRBV5-1 and J is TRBJ1-3; TRBD1 aligns across 7 bases. Germline V lookup: CDR1 SGHRS, CDR2 YFSETQ. V lost 3 bases and J lost 0; bases outside the gene matches: 3. This CDR3 has 15 residues.

V usage is TRBV10-3 and J usage is TRBJ1-2, with TRBD1 matching 10 bases. The ends lost 6 bases at V and 8 bases at J; junction bases unmatched: 9. Germline V CDR1 and CDR2: ENHRY, SYGVKD. This CDR3 contains 14 residues. CDR3 sequence: CAISRDRGGVGYTF. Written as DNA, the CDR3 is TGTGCCATCAGCAGGGACAGGGGAGGCGTCGGCTACACCTTC.

Notes on this clone: One junction end does not reproduce the germline sequence, and a read error may be involved. The chain links TRBV7-4 to TRBJ2-2, with TRBD2 as a possible D gene (6 bases). Germline-derived CDR1 and CDR2 are SGHVT and SQSDAQ. The CDR3 is 14 residues long. The CDR3 reads CASSFNRRGRGAVF. Written as DNA, the CDR3 is TGTGCCAGCAGCTTTAACAGGCGGGGCCGGGGAGCTGTTTTT.

This chain links TRBV10-2 with TRBJ2-1, with 10 nucleotides matching TRBD2. The CDR3 has 17 residues. Looked up from germline, CDR1 is WSHSY and CDR2 is SAAADI. The J segment lost 6 bases and the V segment lost 0 bases, leaving 8 bases of the junction unmatched. This CDR3 reads CASSESTRERGGNEQFF. CDR3 sequence (DNA): TGCGCCAGCAGTGAGTCGACTCGGGAGCGGGGGGGCAATGAGCAGTTCTTC.

This chain uses TRBV7-9 with TRBJ1-4, with a weak D call TRBD1 (6 bases). The germline V gene encodes CDR1 SEHNR and CDR2 FQNEAQ (reference sequence). The CDR3 is 16 amino acids. The V gene lost 3 bases and the J gene lost 8 bases, with 19 bases spanning the gap. This chain's CDR3 is CASSLDRQANREKLFF. CDR3 coding DNA: TGTGCCAGCAGCTTGGATCGACAGGCAAATCGCGAAAAACTGTTTTTT.

Remarks on this clone: Other nucleotide sequences from this sample produce the same CDR3. V usage is TRBV2 and J usage is TRBJ2-1; weak D call: TRBD2 (6 bases). V lost 7 bases to trimming and J lost 2 bases, with 9 bases between them. Germline V lookup: CDR1 SNHLY, CDR2 FYNNEI. The CDR3 has 13 residues. The chain's CDR3 is CASNWGAYNEQFF. The CDR3 DNA sequence: TGTGCCAGCAATTGGGGGGCCTACAATGAGCAGTTCTTC.

In its sample, this clone was seen a few times. The chain uses TRBV18 and TRBJ2-1; D call uncertain. There are 16 residues in the CDR3. Looked up from germline, CDR1 is KGHSH and CDR2 is LQKENI. The ends were cut back, 5 bases at V and 0 bases at J, with 14 bases in the middle. The CDR3 coding sequence is TGTGCCAGCTCAGAGACACCTCTGAGCTCCTACAATGAGCAGTTCTTC. Translated: CASSETPLSSYNEQFF.

The V and J genes are TRBV5-1 and TRBJ1-2, with 8 bases aligning to TRBD1. Germline CDR1 and CDR2: SGHRS and YFSETQ. Trimming cost V 4 bases and J 3 bases; bases outside gene matches: 5. CDR3 length equals 14 residues. The CDR3 spells CASSIQGVDYGYTF. The CDR3 DNA follows: TGCGCCAGCAGCATACAGGGGGTGGACTATGGCTACACCTTC.

This chain connects TRBV29-1 to TRBJ2-1; the match to TRBD2 covers 9 bases. The V gene's germline CDR1 is SQVTM and CDR2 ANQGSEA. Unmatched junction bases numbered 16, after V lost 6 bases and J lost 10 bases. CDR3 length equals 15 residues. CDR3 sequence: CSVGLAGVTRGEQFF. The CDR3 DNA reads as TGCAGCGTGGGTTTAGCGGGGGTCACACGGGGGGAGCAGTTCTTC.

Here the CDR3 reads CASSVQRGATDTQYF. Here the CDR3 DNA reads TGTGCCAGCAGTGTACAGCGGGGGGCCACAGATACGCAGTATTTT. This chain links TRBV6-1 with TRBJ2-3; 9 bases line up with TRBD2. The V and J ends lost 4 bases and 2 bases, in that order; junction bases with no gene match: 4. CDR1 is MNHNS and CDR2 is SASEGT in the germline V gene. The CDR3 totals 15 residues.

This clone appeared a few times. The genes are TRBV7-9 and TRBJ2-5; TRBD2 is a possible D gene (6 bases). The V gene's germline CDR1 is SEHNR and CDR2 FQNEAQ (reference sequence). The CDR3 length is 15 residues. V shed 1 base and J shed 1 base, with 10 bases lying between them. The CDR3: CASSLGAGTQETQYF. CDR3 DNA sequence: TGTGCCAGCAGCTTAGGGGCGGGGACCCAAGAGACCCAGTACTTC.

The chain is built from TRBV2 and TRBJ1-5, with D possibly matching TRBD1 (5 bases). The CDR3 extends over 16 amino acids. CDR1 SNHLY and CDR2 FYNNEI come from the germline V gene. Trimming removed 7 bases at V and 6 bases at J, with 22 bases between. CDR3 sequence reads: CASTNSGTAGSQPQHF. The CDR3 nucleotides read TGTGCCAGCACAAACTCTGGGACGGCGGGGAGTCAGCCCCAGCATTTT.